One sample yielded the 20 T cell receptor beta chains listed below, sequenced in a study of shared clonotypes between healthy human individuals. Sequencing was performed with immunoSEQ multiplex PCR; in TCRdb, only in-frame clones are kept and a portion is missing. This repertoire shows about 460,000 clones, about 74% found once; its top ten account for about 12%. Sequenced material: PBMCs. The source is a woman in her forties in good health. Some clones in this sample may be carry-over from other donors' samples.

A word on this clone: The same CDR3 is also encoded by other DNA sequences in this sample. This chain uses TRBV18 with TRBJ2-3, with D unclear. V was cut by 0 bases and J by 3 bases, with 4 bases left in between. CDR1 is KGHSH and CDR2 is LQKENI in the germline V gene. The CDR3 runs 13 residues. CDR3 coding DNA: TGTGCCAGCTCACCACCCTCGACAGATACGCAGTATTTT. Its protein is CASSPPSTDTQYF.

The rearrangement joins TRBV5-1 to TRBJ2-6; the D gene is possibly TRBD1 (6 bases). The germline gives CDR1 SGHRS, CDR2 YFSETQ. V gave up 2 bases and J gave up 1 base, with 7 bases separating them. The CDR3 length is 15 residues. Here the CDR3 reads CASSFGTSGANVLTF. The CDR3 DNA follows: TGCGCCAGCAGCTTTGGGACATCTGGGGCCAACGTCCTGACTTTC.

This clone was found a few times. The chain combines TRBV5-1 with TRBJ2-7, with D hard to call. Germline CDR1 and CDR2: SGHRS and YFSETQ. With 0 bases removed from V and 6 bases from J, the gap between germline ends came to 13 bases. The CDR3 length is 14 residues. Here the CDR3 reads CASSLALDRPEQYF. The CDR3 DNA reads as TGCGCCAGCAGCTTGGCCCTCGATAGGCCCGAGCAGTACTTC.

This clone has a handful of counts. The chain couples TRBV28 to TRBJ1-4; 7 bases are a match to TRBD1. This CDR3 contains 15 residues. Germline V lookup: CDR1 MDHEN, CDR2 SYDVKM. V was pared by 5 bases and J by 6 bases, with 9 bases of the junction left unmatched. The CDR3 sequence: CASSQHGTVYEKLFF. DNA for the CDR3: TGTGCCAGCAGTCAACACGGGACAGTATATGAAAAACTGTTTTTT. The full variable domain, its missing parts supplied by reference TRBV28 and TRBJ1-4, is DVKVTQSSRYLVKRTGEKVFLECVQDMDHENMFWYRQDPGLGLRLIYFSYDVKMKEKGDIPEGYSVSREKKERFSLILESASTNQTSMYLCASSQHGTVYEKLFFGSGTQLSVL.

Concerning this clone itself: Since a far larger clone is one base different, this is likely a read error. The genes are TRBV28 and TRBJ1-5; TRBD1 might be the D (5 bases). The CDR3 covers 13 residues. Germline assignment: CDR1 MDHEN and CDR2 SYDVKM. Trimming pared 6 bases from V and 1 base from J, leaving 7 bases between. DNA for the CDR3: TGTGCCAGCAGACGGGACAGCAATCAGCCCCAGCATTTT. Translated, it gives CASRRDSNQPQHF. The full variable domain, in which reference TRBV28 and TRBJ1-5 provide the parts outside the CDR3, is DVKVTQSSRYLVKRTGEKVFLECVQDMDHENMFWYRQDPGLGLRLIYFSYDVKMKEKGDIPEGYSVSREKKERFSLILESASTNQTSMYLCASRRDSNQPQHFGDGTRLSIL.

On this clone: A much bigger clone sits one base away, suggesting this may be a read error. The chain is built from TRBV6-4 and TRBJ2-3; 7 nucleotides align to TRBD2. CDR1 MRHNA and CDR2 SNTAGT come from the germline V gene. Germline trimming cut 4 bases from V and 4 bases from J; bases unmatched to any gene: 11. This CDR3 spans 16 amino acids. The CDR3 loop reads CASSAEGLTGSDTQYF. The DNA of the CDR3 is TGTGCCAGCAGTGCGGAGGGACTAACGGGATCAGATACGCAGTATTTT.

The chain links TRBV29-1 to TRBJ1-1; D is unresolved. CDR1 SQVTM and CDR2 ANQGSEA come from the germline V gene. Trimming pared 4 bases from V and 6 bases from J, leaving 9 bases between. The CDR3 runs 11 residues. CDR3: CSVVMGSEAFF. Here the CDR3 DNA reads TGCAGCGTTGTAATGGGATCTGAAGCTTTCTTT.

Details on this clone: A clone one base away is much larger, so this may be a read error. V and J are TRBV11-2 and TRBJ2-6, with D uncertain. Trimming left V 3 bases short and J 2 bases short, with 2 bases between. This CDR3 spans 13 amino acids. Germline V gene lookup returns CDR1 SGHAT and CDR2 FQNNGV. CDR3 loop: CASSFAGANVLTF. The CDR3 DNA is TGTGCCAGCAGCTTCGCTGGGGCCAACGTCCTGACTTTC.

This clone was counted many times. For the CDR3, the DNA is TGTGCCAGCAGTTTACCGGGTCACGGTGCTAAAGCTTTCTTT. It translates to CASSLPGHGAKAFF. The chain has TRBV28 and TRBJ1-1; D is unclear. The CDR3 contains 14 residues. Deletions cut 2 bases from V and 9 bases from J, with 16 bases between. In germline, CDR1 is MDHEN, CDR2 SYDVKM.

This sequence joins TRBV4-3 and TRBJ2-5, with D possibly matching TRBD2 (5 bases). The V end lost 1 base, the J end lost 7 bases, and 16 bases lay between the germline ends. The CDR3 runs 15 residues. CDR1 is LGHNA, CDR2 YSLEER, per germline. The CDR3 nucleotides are TGCGCCAGCAGCCAAGCCATCAACCCGGCGGGGACCCAGTACTTC. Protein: CASSQAINPAGTQYF.

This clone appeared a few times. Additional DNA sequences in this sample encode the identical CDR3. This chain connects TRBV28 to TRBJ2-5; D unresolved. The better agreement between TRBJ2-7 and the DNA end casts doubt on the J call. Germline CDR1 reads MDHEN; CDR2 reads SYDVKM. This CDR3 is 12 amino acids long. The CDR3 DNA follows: TGTGCCAGCAGTTTGTGGGGCTACGAGCAGTACTTC. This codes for CASSLWGYEQYF.

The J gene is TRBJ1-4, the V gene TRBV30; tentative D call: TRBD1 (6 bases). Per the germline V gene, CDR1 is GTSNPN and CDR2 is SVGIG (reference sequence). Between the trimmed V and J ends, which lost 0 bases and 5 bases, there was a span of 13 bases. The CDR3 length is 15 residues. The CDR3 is CAWSVNTGRNEKLFF. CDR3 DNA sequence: TGTGCCTGGAGTGTAAATACAGGGAGGAATGAAAAACTGTTTTTT.

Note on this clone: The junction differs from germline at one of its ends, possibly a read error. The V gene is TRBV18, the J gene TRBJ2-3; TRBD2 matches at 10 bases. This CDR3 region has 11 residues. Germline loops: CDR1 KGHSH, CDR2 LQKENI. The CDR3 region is CASSSGLAPGF. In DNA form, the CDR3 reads TGTGCCAGCTCATCGGGACTAGCGCCAGGTTTT.

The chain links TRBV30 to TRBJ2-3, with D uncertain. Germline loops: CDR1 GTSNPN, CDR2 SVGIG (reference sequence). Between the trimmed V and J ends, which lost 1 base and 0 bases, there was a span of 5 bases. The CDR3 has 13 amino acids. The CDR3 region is CAWSGRSTDTQYF. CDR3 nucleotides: TGTGCCTGGAGTGGAAGGAGCACAGATACGCAGTATTTT.

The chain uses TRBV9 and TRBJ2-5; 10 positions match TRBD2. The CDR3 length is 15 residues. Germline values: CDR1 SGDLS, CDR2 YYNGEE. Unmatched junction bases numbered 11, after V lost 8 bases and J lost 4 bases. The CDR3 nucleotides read TGTGCCAGTGGACCTAGCGGGAGTATACGAGAGACCCAGTACTTC. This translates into CASGPSGSIRETQYF. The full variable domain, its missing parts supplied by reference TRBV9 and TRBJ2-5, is DSGVTQTPKHLITATGQRVTLRCSPRSGDLSVYWYQQSLDQGLQFLIQYYNGEERAKGNILERFSAQQFPDLHSELNLSSLELGDSALYFCASGPSGSIRETQYFGPGTRLLVL.

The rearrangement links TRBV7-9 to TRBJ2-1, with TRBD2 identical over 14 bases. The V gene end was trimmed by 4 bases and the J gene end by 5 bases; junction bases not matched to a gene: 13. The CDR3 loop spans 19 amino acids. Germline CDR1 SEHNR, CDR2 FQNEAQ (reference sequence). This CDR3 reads CASSSPTSGRAGINNEQFF. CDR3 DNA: TGTGCCAGCAGCTCCCCGACTAGCGGGAGGGCCGGTATAAACAATGAGCAGTTCTTC.

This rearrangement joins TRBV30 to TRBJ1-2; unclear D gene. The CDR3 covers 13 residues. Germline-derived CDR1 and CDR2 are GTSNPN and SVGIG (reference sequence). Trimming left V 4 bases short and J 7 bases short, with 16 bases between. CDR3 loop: CAWIAPLVRGYTF. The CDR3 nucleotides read TGTGCCTGGATAGCGCCGCTAGTTCGTGGCTACACCTTC.

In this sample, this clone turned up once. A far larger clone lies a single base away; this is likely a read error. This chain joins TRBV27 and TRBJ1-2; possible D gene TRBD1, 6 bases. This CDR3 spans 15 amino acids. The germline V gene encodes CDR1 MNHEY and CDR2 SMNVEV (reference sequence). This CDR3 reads CAGSLAGQFSYGYTF. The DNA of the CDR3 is TGTGCCGGCAGTCTCGCCGGACAGTTTTCCTATGGCTACACCTTC.

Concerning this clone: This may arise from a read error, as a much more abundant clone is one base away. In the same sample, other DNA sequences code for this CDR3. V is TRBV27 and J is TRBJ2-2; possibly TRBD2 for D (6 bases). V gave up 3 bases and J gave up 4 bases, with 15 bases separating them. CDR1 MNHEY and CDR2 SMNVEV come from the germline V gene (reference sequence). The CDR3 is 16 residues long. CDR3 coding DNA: TGTGCCAGCAGTTTGGAGGGTATTCAGGGCACCGGGGAGCTGTTTTTT. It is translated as CASSLEGIQGTGELFF.

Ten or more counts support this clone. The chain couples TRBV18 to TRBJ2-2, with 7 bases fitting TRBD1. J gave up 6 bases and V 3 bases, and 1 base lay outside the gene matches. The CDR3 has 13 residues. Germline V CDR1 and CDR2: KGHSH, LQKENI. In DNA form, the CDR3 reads TGTGCCAGCTCACCTACAGGGGCCGGGGAGCTGTTTTTT. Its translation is CASSPTGAGELFF.